Following are 15 T cell receptor beta chains from one sample sequenced in a study of blood T cell repertoires in COVID-19. Assay used: immunoSEQ multiplex PCR; TCRdb lists only in-frame clones, some missing. The sample gives about 250,000 clones, more than 85% of which show up once; roughly 1.6% is in the top ten. The sample consisted of PBMCs or T cells enriched from blood (not recorded which). All receptors come from a woman between 50 and 59 years old who had recovered from COVID-19.

The chain is built from TRBV7-9 and TRBJ2-3, with 13 positions matching TRBD2. Unmatched junction bases numbered 5, after V lost 5 bases and J lost 3 bases. CDR1 is SEHNR and CDR2 is FQNEAQ in the germline V gene (reference sequence). There are 16 residues in the CDR3. DNA of the CDR3: TGTGCCAGCAGCCCTCCGGGACTAGCGGGAACAGATACGCAGTATTTT. Translated, it gives CASSPPGLAGTDTQYF.

J is TRBJ2-7 and V is TRBV24-1, with 7 positions matching TRBD1. The CDR3 is 14 amino acids. The germline V gene has CDR1 KGHDR and CDR2 SFDVKD. V was pared by 8 bases and J by 6 bases, with 12 bases of the junction left unmatched. The CDR3 sequence: CATIRLGAGGEQYF. The CDR3 nucleotides are TGTGCCACCATTCGATTGGGGGCAGGGGGCGAGCAGTACTTC.

This chain's CDR3 is CASSSPGQGYGYTF. In DNA form, the CDR3 reads TGTGCCAGCAGTAGTCCGGGACAGGGTTACGGCTACACCTTC. The rearrangement links TRBV6-5 to TRBJ1-2; 9 bases fit TRBD1. V shed 5 bases, J shed 8 bases, and the junction held 9 bases outside the gene matches. The CDR3 spans 14 residues. Germline CDR1 is MNHEY and CDR2 is SVGAGI.

The chain uses TRBV28 and TRBJ1-5; D is unresolved. Per the germline V gene, CDR1 is MDHEN and CDR2 is SYDVKM. Trimming removed 2 bases from V and 0 bases from J, with 5 bases in between. The CDR3 consists of 14 residues. In DNA, the CDR3 is TGTGCCAGCAGTTTACAGGATAGCAATCAGCCCCAGCATTTT. Its protein is CASSLQDSNQPQHF.

J is TRBJ1-5 and V is TRBV2; perhaps TRBD1 as D (5 bases). Trimming stripped 0 bases from V and 3 bases from J, with 12 bases between. Germline values: CDR1 SNHLY, CDR2 FYNNEI. This CDR3 is 16 amino acids long. The chain's CDR3 is CASSEAPGRNNQPQHF. CDR3 DNA sequence: TGTGCCAGCAGTGAAGCGCCAGGGAGGAACAATCAGCCCCAGCATTTT.

The genes are TRBV7-9 and TRBJ2-1; TRBD1 matches 8 bases. Losses at the gene ends were 5 bases for V and 6 bases for J; bases not matched to a gene: 9. Looked up from germline, CDR1 is SEHNR and CDR2 is FQNEAQ (reference sequence). There are 15 residues in the CDR3. The CDR3 protein is CASSVPGQDSNEQFF. CDR3 nucleotides: TGTGCCAGCAGCGTGCCGGGACAGGACTCCAATGAGCAGTTCTTC.

This clone showed up just a few times. The chain joins TRBV6-2 or TRBV6-3 to TRBJ2-5, with TRBD2 as a possible D gene (6 bases). Germline CDR1 reads MNHEY; CDR2 reads SVGEGT. Trimming left V 0 bases short and J 4 bases short, with 12 bases between. The CDR3 sequence is 15 residues long. The CDR3 region is CASSYSAGGVETQYF. In DNA form, the CDR3 reads TGTGCCAGCAGTTACTCGGCAGGAGGGGTAGAGACCCAGTACTTC.

This clone was detected once. V is TRBV28 and J is TRBJ2-7; 11 bases agree with TRBD2. V dropped 4 bases and J dropped 6; count of bases not matched to a gene: 11. The CDR3 contains 16 residues. The V gene's germline CDR1 is MDHEN and CDR2 SYDVKM. The CDR3: CASSSFTSGSQSEQYF. In nucleotides, the CDR3 is TGTGCCAGCAGTTCATTTACTAGCGGGAGTCAAAGCGAGCAGTACTTC.

This chain links TRBV18 with TRBJ2-2; tentative D call: TRBD1 (6 bases). The CDR3 totals 15 residues. V was clipped by 3 bases and J by 10 bases, with 18 bases between them. Germline-derived CDR1 and CDR2 are KGHSH and LQKENI. CDR3 region: CASSPYRDKAMELFF. CDR3 in DNA: TGTGCCAGCTCACCCTACCGGGACAAAGCAATGGAGCTGTTTTTT.

This sequence joins TRBV28 and TRBJ1-1; 8 bases match TRBD1. The CDR3 loop spans 16 amino acids. The germline V gene has CDR1 MDHEN and CDR2 SYDVKM. V shed 5 bases and J 4 bases; nucleotides not matched to a gene: 12. For the CDR3, the DNA is TGTGCCAGCAGTAGGAGAACGGGACAGGTCGGCACTGAAGCTTTCTTT. Amino acids: CASSRRTGQVGTEAFF.

This sequence joins TRBV28 and TRBJ1-1, with 8 positions matching TRBD1. Trimming cost V 6 bases and J 6 bases; bases outside gene matches: 9. CDR1 and CDR2 (germline): MDHEN, SYDVKM. This CDR3 spans 14 amino acids. The chain's CDR3 is CASSDRGERSEAFF. The CDR3 bases are TGTGCCAGCAGCGACAGGGGAGAGAGGTCTGAAGCTTTCTTT.

The sample holds one count of this clone. The chain links TRBV7-4 to TRBJ1-5; maybe TRBD1 (5 bases). Germline lookup yields CDR1 SGHVT and CDR2 SQSDAQ. Trimming stripped 1 base from V and 4 bases from J, with 20 bases between. This CDR3 is built from 18 residues. In DNA form, the CDR3 reads TGTGCCAGCAGCTTAGTATCCCCCCGGGACTTACCAAATCAGCCCCAGCATTTT. It encodes CASSLVSPRDLPNQPQHF.

The chain links TRBV19 to TRBJ2-2; 10 bases line up with TRBD1. The CDR3 runs 15 residues. V trimming: 7 bases; J trimming: 6 bases; junction bases outside the gene matches: 8. Germline V lookup: CDR1 LNHDA, CDR2 SQIVND (reference sequence). The CDR3 DNA reads as TGTGCCAGTATTGGTTGGGACAGGGGTCCCGGGGAGCTGTTTTTT. It codes for CASIGWDRGPGELFF.

This clone was detected only once. J is TRBJ2-4 and V is TRBV5-1; TRBD1 is a possible D gene (5 bases). CDR3 length: 15 residues. V lost 1 base, J lost 0 bases, and 8 bases lay in between. Germline lookup yields CDR1 SGHRS and CDR2 YFSETQ. This chain's CDR3 is CASSLPGRAKNIQYF. In DNA, the CDR3 is TGCGCCAGCAGCTTGCCAGGGCGAGCCAAAAACATTCAGTACTTC.

This clone was detected only once. The V call is TRBV11-2, the J call TRBJ2-7; 11 bases match TRBD1. The CDR3 totals 15 residues. V gave up 3 bases and J gave up 3 bases; unmatched junction bases: 4. The V gene's germline CDR1 is SGHAT and CDR2 FQNNGV. The CDR3 protein is CASSFPGTGGYEQYF. The CDR3, as DNA: TGTGCCAGCAGCTTCCCCGGGACAGGGGGCTACGAGCAGTACTTC.